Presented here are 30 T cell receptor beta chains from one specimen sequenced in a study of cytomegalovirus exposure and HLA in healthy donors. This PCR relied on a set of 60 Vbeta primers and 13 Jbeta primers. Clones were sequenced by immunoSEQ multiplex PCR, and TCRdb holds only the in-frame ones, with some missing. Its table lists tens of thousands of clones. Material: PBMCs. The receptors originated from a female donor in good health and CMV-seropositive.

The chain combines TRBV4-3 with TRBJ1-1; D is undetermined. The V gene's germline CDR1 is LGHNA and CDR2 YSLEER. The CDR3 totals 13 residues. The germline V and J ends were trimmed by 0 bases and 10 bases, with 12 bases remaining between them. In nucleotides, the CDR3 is TGCGCCAGCAGCCAAGATGGCTTCTCTCGAGCTTTCTTT. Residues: CASSQDGFSRAFF.

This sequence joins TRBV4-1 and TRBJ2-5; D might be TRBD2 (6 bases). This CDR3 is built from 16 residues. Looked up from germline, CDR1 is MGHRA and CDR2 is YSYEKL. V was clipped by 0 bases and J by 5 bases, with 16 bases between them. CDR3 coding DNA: TGCGCCAGCAGCCAAGATAATGGAGGGCGTGGGGAGACCCAGTACTTC. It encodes CASSQDNGGRGETQYF.

The CDR3 region has the DNA TGTGCCAGCAGCCTGGGGGGAGCGGGCGGTAACACCGGGGAGCTGTTTTTT. Amino acids: CASSLGGAGGNTGELFF. The rearrangement joins TRBV28 to TRBJ2-2; tentatively, D is TRBD2 (6 bases). V gave up 6 bases and J gave up 2 bases, with 19 bases separating them. Germline V gives CDR1 MDHEN, CDR2 SYDVKM. This CDR3 has 17 residues.

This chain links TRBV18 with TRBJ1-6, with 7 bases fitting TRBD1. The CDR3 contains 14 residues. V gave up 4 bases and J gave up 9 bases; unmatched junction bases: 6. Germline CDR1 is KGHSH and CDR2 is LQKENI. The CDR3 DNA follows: TGTGCCAGCTCACAGTCCCGGGACAGTTCACCCCTCCACTTT. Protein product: CASSQSRDSSPLHF.

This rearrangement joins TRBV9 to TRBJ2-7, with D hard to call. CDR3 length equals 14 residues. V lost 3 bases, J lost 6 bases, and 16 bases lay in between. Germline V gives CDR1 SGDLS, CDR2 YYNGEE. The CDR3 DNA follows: TGTGCCAGCAGCGAGAGCCCCCTCAAGTTCGAGCAGTACTTC. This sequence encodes CASSESPLKFEQYF.

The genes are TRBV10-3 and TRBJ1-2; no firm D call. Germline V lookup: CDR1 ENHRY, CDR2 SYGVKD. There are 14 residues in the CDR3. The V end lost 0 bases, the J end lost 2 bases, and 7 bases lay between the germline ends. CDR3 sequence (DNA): TGTGCCATCAGTGAGTCGTTAGTAAACTATGGCTACACCTTC. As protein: CAISESLVNYGYTF.

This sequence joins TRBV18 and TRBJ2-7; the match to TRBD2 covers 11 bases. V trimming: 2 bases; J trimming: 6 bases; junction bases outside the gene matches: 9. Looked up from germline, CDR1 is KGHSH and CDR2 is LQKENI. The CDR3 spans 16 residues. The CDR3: CASSPAGSGRAGEQYF. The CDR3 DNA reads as TGTGCCAGCTCACCAGCGGGTAGCGGGAGGGCAGGCGAGCAGTACTTC. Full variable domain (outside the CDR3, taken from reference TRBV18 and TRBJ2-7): NAGVMQNPRHLVRRRGQEARLRCSPMKGHSHVYWYRQLPEEGLKFMVYLQKENIIDESGMPKERFSAEFPKEGPSILRIQQVVRGDSAAYFCASSPAGSGRAGEQYFGPGTRLTVT.

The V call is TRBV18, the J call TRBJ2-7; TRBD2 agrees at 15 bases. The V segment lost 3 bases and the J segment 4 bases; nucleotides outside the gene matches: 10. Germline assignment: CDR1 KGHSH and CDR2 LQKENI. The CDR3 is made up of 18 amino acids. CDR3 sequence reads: CASSPGLAGGSPSYEQYF. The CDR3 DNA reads TGTGCCAGCTCACCGGGACTAGCGGGGGGTTCACCGTCTTACGAGCAGTACTTC.

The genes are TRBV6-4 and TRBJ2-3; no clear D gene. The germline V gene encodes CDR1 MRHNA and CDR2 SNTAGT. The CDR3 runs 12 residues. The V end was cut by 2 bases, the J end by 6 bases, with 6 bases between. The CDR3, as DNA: TGTGCCAGCAGTGACCTGGGCGATACGCAGTATTTT. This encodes CASSDLGDTQYF.

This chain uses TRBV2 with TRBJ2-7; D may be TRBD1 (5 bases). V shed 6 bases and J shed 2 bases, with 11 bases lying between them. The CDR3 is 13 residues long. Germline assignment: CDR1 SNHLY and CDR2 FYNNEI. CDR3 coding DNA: TGTGCCAGCAGATCGGACATCACCTACGAGCAGTACTTC. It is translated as CASRSDITYEQYF. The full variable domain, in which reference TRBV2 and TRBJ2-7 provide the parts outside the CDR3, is EPEVTQTPSHQVTQMGQEVILRCVPISNHLYFYWYRQILGQKVEFLVSFYNNEISEKSEIFDDQFSVERPDGSNFTLKIRSTKLEDSAMYFCASRSDITYEQYFGPGTRLTVT.

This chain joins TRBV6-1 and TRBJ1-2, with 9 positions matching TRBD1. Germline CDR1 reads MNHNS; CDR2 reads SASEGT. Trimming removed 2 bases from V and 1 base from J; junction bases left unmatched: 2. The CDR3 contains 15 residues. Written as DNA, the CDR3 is TGTGCCAGCAGTGAAACAGGGGGCCATAACTATGGCTACACCTTC. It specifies CASSETGGHNYGYTF.

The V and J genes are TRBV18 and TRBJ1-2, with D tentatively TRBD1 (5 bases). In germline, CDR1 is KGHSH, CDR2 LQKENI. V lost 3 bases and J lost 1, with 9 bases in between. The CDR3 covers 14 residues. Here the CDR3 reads CASSPGLNNYGYTF. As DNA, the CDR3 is TGTGCCAGCTCACCGGGACTCAATAACTATGGCTACACCTTC.

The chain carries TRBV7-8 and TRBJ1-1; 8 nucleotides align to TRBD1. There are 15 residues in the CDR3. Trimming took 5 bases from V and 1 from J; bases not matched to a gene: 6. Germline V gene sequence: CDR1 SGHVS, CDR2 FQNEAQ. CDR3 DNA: TGTGCCAGCAGCCCCCACAGGGGGAAGAACACTGAAGCTTTCTTT. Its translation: CASSPHRGKNTEAFF.

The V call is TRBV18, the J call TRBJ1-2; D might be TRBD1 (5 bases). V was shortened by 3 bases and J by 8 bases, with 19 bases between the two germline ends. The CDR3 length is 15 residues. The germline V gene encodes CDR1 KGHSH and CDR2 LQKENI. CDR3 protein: CASSPLGGPGGGYTF. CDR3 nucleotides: TGTGCCAGCTCACCTCTCGGGGGTCCCGGAGGGGGCTACACCTTC.

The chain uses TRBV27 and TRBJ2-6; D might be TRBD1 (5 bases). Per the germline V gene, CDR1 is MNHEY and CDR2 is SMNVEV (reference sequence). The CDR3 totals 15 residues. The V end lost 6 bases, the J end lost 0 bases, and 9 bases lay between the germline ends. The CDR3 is CASRRTGSGANVLTF. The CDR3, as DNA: TGTGCCAGCAGGCGCACAGGCTCTGGGGCCAACGTCCTGACTTTC.

This chain's CDR3 is CASSLERRDEQFF. The CDR3 nucleotides read TGCGCCAGCAGCTTGGAGCGCAGGGATGAGCAGTTCTTC. The rearrangement joins TRBV5-1 to TRBJ2-1; D perhaps matches TRBD1 (5 bases). Germline CDR1 reads SGHRS; CDR2 reads YFSETQ. The CDR3 spans 13 residues. The germline V and J ends were trimmed by 0 bases and 8 bases, with 9 bases remaining between them.

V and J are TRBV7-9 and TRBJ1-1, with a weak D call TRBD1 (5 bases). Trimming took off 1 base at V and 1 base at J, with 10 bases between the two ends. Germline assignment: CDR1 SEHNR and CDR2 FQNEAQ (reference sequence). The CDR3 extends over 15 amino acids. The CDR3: CASSLVGASNTEAFF. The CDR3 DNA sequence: TGTGCCAGCAGCTTAGTTGGGGCTTCGAACACTGAAGCTTTCTTT.

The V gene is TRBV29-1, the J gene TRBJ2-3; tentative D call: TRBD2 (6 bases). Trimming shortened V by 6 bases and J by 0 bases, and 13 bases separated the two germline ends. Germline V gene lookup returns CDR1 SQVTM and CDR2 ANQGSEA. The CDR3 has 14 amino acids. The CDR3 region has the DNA TGCAGCGTGGGAGGAGTCGGAAGCACAGATACGCAGTATTTT. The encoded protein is CSVGGVGSTDTQYF.

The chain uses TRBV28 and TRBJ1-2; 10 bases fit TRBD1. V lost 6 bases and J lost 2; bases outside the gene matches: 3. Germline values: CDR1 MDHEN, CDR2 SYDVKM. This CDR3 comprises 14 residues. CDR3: CASRGTGENYGYTF. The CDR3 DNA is TGTGCCAGCAGGGGGACAGGGGAGAACTATGGCTACACCTTC.

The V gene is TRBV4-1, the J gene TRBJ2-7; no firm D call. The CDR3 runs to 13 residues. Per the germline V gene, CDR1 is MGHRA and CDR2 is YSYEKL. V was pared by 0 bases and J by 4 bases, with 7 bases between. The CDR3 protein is CASSQDSKYEQYF. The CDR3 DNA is TGCGCCAGCAGCCAAGATAGCAAGTACGAGCAGTACTTC.

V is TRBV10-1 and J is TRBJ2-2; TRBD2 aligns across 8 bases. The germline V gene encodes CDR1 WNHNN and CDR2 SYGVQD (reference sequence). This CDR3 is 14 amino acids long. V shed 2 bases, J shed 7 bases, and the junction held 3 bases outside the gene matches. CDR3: CASSEQGTSGELFF. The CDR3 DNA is TGCGCCAGCAGTGAGCAGGGGACTAGCGGGGAGCTGTTTTTT.

CDR3 sequence: CASSERDYEQYF. The CDR3 DNA sequence: TGTGCCAGCAGCGAACGGGATTACGAGCAGTACTTC. The V gene is TRBV11-1, the J gene TRBJ2-7; D is possibly TRBD2 (5 bases). V was cut by 5 bases and J by 4 bases, with 9 bases left in between. This CDR3 has 12 amino acids. Germline loops: CDR1 SGHAT, CDR2 FQDESV (reference sequence).

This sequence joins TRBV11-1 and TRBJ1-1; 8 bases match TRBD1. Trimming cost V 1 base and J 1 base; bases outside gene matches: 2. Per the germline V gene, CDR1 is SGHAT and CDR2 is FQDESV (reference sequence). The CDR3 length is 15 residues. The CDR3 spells CASSLGDRGNTEAFF. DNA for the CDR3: TGTGCCAGCAGCTTAGGTGACAGGGGGAACACTGAAGCTTTCTTT.

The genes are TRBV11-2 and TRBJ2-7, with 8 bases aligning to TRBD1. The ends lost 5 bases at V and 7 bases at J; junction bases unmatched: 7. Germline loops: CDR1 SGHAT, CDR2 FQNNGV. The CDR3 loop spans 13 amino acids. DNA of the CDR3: TGTGCCAGCAGCCCAGACAGGGGTGGAGAGCAGTACTTC. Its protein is CASSPDRGGEQYF.

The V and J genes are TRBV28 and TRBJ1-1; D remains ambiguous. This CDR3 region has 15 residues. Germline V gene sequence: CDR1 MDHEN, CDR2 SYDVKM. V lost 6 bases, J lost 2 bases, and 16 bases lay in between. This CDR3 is CASRDLPRGNTEAFF. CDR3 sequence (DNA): TGTGCCAGCAGGGATTTGCCCCGAGGTAACACTGAAGCTTTCTTT.

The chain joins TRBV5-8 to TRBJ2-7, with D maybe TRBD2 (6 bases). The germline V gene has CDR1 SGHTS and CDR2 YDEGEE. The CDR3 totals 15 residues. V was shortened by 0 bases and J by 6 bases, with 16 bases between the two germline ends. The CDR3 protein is CASSLVSWGETEQYF. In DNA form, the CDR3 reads TGTGCCAGCAGCTTGGTGTCTTGGGGGGAGACCGAGCAGTACTTC.

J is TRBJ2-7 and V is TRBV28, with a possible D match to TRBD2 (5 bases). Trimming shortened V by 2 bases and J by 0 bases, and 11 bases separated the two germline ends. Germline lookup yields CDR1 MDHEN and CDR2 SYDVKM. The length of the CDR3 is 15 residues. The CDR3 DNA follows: TGTGCCAGCAGTTTAAGGACTGCAAGCTCCTACGAGCAGTACTTC. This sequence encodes CASSLRTASSYEQYF.

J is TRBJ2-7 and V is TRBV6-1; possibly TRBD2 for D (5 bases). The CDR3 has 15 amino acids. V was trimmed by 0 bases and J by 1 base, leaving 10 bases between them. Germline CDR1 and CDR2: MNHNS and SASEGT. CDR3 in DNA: TGTGCCAGCAGTGAAGCTCGGGGTTTATCCTACGAGCAGTACTTC. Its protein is CASSEARGLSYEQYF.

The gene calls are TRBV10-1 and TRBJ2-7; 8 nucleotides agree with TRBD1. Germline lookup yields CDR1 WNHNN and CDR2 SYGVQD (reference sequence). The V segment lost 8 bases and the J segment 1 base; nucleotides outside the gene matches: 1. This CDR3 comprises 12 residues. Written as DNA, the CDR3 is TGCGCCAGCGGGACAGGATCCTACGAGCAGTACTTC. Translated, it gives CASGTGSYEQYF.

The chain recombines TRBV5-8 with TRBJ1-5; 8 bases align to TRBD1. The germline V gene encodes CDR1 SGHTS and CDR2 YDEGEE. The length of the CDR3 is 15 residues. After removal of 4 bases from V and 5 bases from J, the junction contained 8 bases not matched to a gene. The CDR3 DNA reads TGTGCCAGCAGCGATGGACAGGGCCTCCATCAGCCCCAGCATTTT. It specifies CASSDGQGLHQPQHF.